These 24 T cell receptor beta chains came from one sample sequenced in a study of cytotoxic CD8 clonotypes in ibrutinib-treated CLL. Here immunoSEQ multiplex PCR was the method, and the copy in TCRdb shows in-frame clones only, minus some. The repertoire consists of a few hundred thousand clones, with roughly 70% occurring once and the leading ten covering roughly 6.8%. This specimen consisted of PBMCs, obtained after 36 months of ibrutinib treatment. These receptors came from a human donor with chronic lymphocytic leukemia.

The chain combines TRBV4-1 with TRBJ1-2, with a possible D match to TRBD1 (6 bases). The CDR3 runs 15 residues. The V end was cut by 2 bases, the J end by 3 bases, with 13 bases between. From germline, CDR1 is MGHRA and CDR2 YSYEKL. CDR3 sequence reads: CASSQLQGQDYGYTF. The CDR3 DNA is TGCGCCAGCAGCCAATTGCAGGGGCAAGACTATGGCTACACCTTC.

The gene calls are TRBV5-1 and TRBJ2-7; D is ambiguous. V shed 2 bases and J shed 6 bases, with 12 bases lying between them. CDR3 length equals 13 residues. Germline V CDR1 and CDR2: SGHRS, YFSETQ. CDR3: CASSFIGPGEQYF. CDR3 sequence (DNA): TGCGCCAGCAGCTTCATAGGGCCCGGCGAGCAGTACTTC.

Only a few counts were recorded for this clone. This chain uses TRBV27 with TRBJ2-7; 10 nucleotides agree with TRBD1. The CDR3 runs 14 residues. V trimming: 9 bases; J trimming: 1 base; junction bases outside the gene matches: 6. Germline lookup yields CDR1 MNHEY and CDR2 SMNVEV (reference sequence). The chain's CDR3 is CAREGQGKSYEQYF. The CDR3 coding sequence is TGTGCCAGAGAGGGACAGGGGAAGTCCTACGAGCAGTACTTC.

V usage is TRBV2 and J usage is TRBJ1-2; possibly TRBD1 for D (5 bases). CDR1 is SNHLY, CDR2 FYNNEI, per germline. The germline V and J ends were trimmed by 5 bases and 2 bases, with 12 bases remaining between them. This CDR3 contains 14 residues. The CDR3 DNA is TGTGCCAGCAGTCCCCACGGGGGGAACTATGGCTACACCTTC. This sequence encodes CASSPHGGNYGYTF. Looking up the rest from reference TRBV2 and TRBJ1-2 gives the full variable domain: EPEVTQTPSHQVTQMGQEVILRCVPISNHLYFYWYRQILGQKVEFLVSFYNNEISEKSEIFDDQFSVERPDGSNFTLKIRSTKLEDSAMYFCASSPHGGNYGYTFGSGTRLTVV.

The V gene is TRBV7-8, the J gene TRBJ2-2, with D unresolved. CDR3 length equals 15 residues. V shed 4 bases and J shed 3 bases, with 12 bases lying between them. Germline CDR1 SGHVS, CDR2 FQNEAQ. The CDR3 spells CASSSAIKYTGELFF. The DNA of the CDR3 is TGTGCCAGCAGCTCAGCAATCAAGTACACCGGGGAGCTGTTTTTT.

This chain links TRBV7-6 with TRBJ2-7, with D perhaps matching TRBD1 (5 bases). The V end was cut by 5 bases, the J end by 2 bases, with 13 bases between. Germline CDR1 reads SGHVS; CDR2 reads FNYEAQ. The CDR3 covers 14 residues. CDR3 residues: CASSPFAGPYEQYF. CDR3 DNA sequence: TGTGCCAGCAGCCCATTTGCAGGGCCCTACGAGCAGTACTTC.

The chain joins TRBV28 to TRBJ2-7, with 11 nucleotides matching TRBD2. The V and J ends lost 9 bases and 8 bases, in that order; junction bases with no gene match: 9. Germline V gene sequence: CDR1 MDHEN, CDR2 SYDVKM. CDR3 length: 13 residues. DNA for the CDR3: TGTGCCAGTAGTAGCGGGAGGGCCACTCAGCAGTACTTC. Amino acid sequence: CASSSGRATQQYF. The full variable domain, its missing parts supplied by reference TRBV28 and TRBJ2-7, is DVKVTQSSRYLVKRTGEKVFLECVQDMDHENMFWYRQDPGLGLRLIYFSYDVKMKEKGDIPEGYSVSREKKERFSLILESASTNQTSMYLCASSSGRATQQYFGPGTRLTVT.

A single count supports this clone. J is TRBJ2-7 and V is TRBV25-1, with 10 nucleotides matching TRBD2. In germline, CDR1 is MGHDK, CDR2 SYGVNS. This CDR3 has 13 amino acids. V lost 5 bases to trimming and J lost 5 bases; unmatched junction nucleotides: 3. The CDR3 loop is CASSITSGNEQYF. The CDR3 DNA is TGTGCCAGCAGTATAACTAGCGGGAACGAGCAGTACTTC.

This clone was seen a handful of times. The rearrangement links TRBV9 to TRBJ2-1; D uncertain. CDR3 size: 14 residues. V was pared by 0 bases and J by 6 bases, with 10 bases between. Germline V gene lookup returns CDR1 SGDLS and CDR2 YYNGEE. The CDR3 loop is CASSVEVNGNEQFF. CDR3 sequence (DNA): TGTGCCAGCAGCGTAGAGGTAAACGGCAATGAGCAGTTCTTC. The complete variable domain, with remaining parts taken from reference TRBV9 and TRBJ2-1, reads DSGVTQTPKHLITATGQRVTLRCSPRSGDLSVYWYQQSLDQGLQFLIQYYNGEERAKGNILERFSAQQFPDLHSELNLSSLELGDSALYFCASSVEVNGNEQFFGPGTRLTVL.

This clone occurred a few times. The chain couples TRBV5-6 to TRBJ2-3; D gene unclear. V shed 4 bases and J shed 2 bases, with 11 bases lying between them. The CDR3 loop spans 14 amino acids. Germline lookup yields CDR1 SGHDT and CDR2 YYEEEE. This chain's CDR3 is CASSRMVVTDTQYF. In nucleotides, the CDR3 is TGTGCCAGCAGCCGGATGGTGGTCACAGATACGCAGTATTTT.

The CDR3, as DNA: TGTGCCAGCAGCGTGTTGTCTAGCGGTAACTACAATGAGCAGTTCTTC. Its protein is CASSVLSSGNYNEQFF. The genes are TRBV9 and TRBJ2-1, with 7 bases identical to TRBD2. V gave up 2 bases and J gave up 3 bases; unmatched junction bases: 8. The CDR3 loop spans 16 amino acids. CDR1 is SGDLS and CDR2 is YYNGEE in the germline V gene.

The CDR3 DNA is TGCGCCAGCAGCTCATTCCCCGGACCGGGTTCCTACGAGCAGTACTTC. Amino acid sequence: CASSSFPGPGSYEQYF. The chain is built from TRBV5-1 and TRBJ2-7, with unresolved D. This CDR3 is built from 16 residues. With 3 bases removed from V and 1 base from J, the gap between germline ends came to 17 bases. Germline V lookup: CDR1 SGHRS, CDR2 YFSETQ.

The chain couples TRBV7-9 to TRBJ1-2; D gene ambiguous. The CDR3 extends over 13 amino acids. Trimming stripped 8 bases from V and 1 base from J, with 11 bases between. Germline CDR1 is SEHNR and CDR2 is FQNEAQ (reference sequence). This CDR3 is CASAIGINYGYTF. As DNA, the CDR3 is TGTGCCAGCGCCATCGGTATTAACTATGGCTACACCTTC.

This chain uses TRBV7-8 with TRBJ2-7; D is possibly TRBD2 (5 bases). This CDR3 is built from 14 residues. The V end was cut by 5 bases, the J end by 3 bases, with 14 bases between. The germline CDR1 and CDR2 sequences are SGHVS and FQNEAQ. This CDR3 reads CASSPRSGFYEQYF. In DNA, the CDR3 is TGTGCCAGCAGCCCTAGGTCGGGATTCTACGAGCAGTACTTC. The full variable domain, its missing parts supplied by reference TRBV7-8 and TRBJ2-7, is GAGVSQSPRYKVAKRGQDVALRCDPISGHVSLFWYQQALGQGPEFLTYFQNEAQLDKSGLPSDRFFAERPEGSVSTLKIQRTQQEDSAVYLCASSPRSGFYEQYFGPGTRLTVT.

The chain carries TRBV18 and TRBJ1-2, with D hard to call. The CDR3 runs 15 residues. V lost 3 bases and J lost 3, with 14 bases in between. Germline V gives CDR1 KGHSH, CDR2 LQKENI. The DNA of the CDR3 is TGTGCCAGCTCACCGAGGGAATCCCTGTACTATGGCTACACCTTC. Protein product: CASSPRESLYYGYTF.

This chain uses TRBV11-3 with TRBJ2-2; D remains unclear. V shed 2 bases and J shed 7 bases, with 5 bases lying between them. CDR1 is SGHNT, CDR2 YENEEA, per germline. The CDR3 runs 12 residues. CDR3 region: CASSLLIGELFF. DNA for the CDR3: TGTGCCAGCAGCTTACTCATCGGGGAGCTGTTTTTT.

The chain joins TRBV9 to TRBJ2-7; D gene unclear. Germline CDR1 and CDR2: SGDLS and YYNGEE. The ends were cut back, 3 bases at V and 3 bases at J, with 19 bases in the middle. This CDR3 region has 16 residues. CDR3 nucleotides: TGTGCCAGCAGCGGTAACCCCTGGGCGGATTACTACGAGCAGTACTTC. Its translation: CASSGNPWADYYEQYF.

This clone was seen a few times. This chain uses TRBV11-2 with TRBJ2-7, with D unresolved. This CDR3 is 12 amino acids long. V gave up 5 bases and J gave up 6 bases, with 11 bases separating them. CDR1 SGHAT and CDR2 FQNNGV come from the germline V gene. The DNA of the CDR3 is TGTGCCAGCAGCACCGGACCCACCGAGCAGTACTTC. Translating it yields CASSTGPTEQYF.

This clone was seen a handful of times. The CDR3 reads CASSPDRVAKNIQYF. The CDR3 coding sequence is TGTGCCAGCAGCCCCGACAGGGTGGCCAAAAACATTCAGTACTTC. This chain connects TRBV7-9 to TRBJ2-4; 7 bases agree with TRBD1. The CDR3 totals 15 residues. Trimming at V came to 5 bases and at J to 1 base, leaving 5 bases not matched to a gene. In germline, CDR1 is SEHNR, CDR2 FQNEAQ (reference sequence).

This clone was detected a few times. The V gene is TRBV5-4, the J gene TRBJ1-5; D might be TRBD1 (6 bases). Germline loops: CDR1 SGHNT, CDR2 YYREEE (reference sequence). The CDR3 is 15 residues long. Trimming cost V 2 bases and J 4 bases, with 13 bases left between them. The CDR3 spells CASSFGGGGNQPQHF. DNA for the CDR3: TGTGCCAGCAGCTTCGGGGGCGGAGGGAATCAGCCCCAGCATTTT.

The chain uses TRBV7-3 and TRBJ2-5; D not certain. Deletions cut 2 bases from V and 2 bases from J, with 6 bases between. The germline V gene encodes CDR1 SGHTA and CDR2 FQGTGA. CDR3 length: 13 residues. This CDR3 reads CASSLLDQETQYF. In DNA form, the CDR3 reads TGTGCCAGCAGCTTACTGGATCAAGAGACCCAGTACTTC.

This clone was seen only once. At one end the junction does not follow the germline gene, possibly because of a read error. V usage is TRBV12-5 and J usage is TRBJ2-7; a weak D match, TRBD1 (6 bases). Per the germline V gene, CDR1 is LGHNT and CDR2 is FRNRAP. CDR3 size: 14 residues. The CDR3 region has the DNA TGTGCTAGTGGTCACCCCGGGACACCCTACGGGCAGTACTTC. Its translation: CASGHPGTPYGQYF. Filled out from reference TRBV12-5 and TRBJ2-7, the complete variable domain reads DARVTQTPRHKVTEMGQEVTMRCQPILGHNTVFWYRQTMMQGLELLAYFRNRAPLDDSGMPKDRFSAEMPDATLATLKIQPSEPRDSAVYFCASGHPGTPYGQYFGPGTRLTVT.

This chain connects TRBV28 to TRBJ2-3; TRBD2 agrees at 16 bases. The CDR3 is 18 residues long. Trimming cost V 4 bases and J 5 bases; bases outside gene matches: 9. CDR1 MDHEN and CDR2 SYDVKM come from the germline V gene. Here the CDR3 reads CASSWGLAGGPGIDTQYF. CDR3 nucleotides: TGTGCCAGCAGTTGGGGACTAGCGGGAGGGCCAGGGATAGATACGCAGTATTTT.

The genes are TRBV9 and TRBJ2-7; D is undetermined. Trimming took off 4 bases at V and 0 bases at J, with 14 bases between the two ends. Germline-derived CDR1 and CDR2 are SGDLS and YYNGEE. The CDR3 runs to 15 residues. DNA of the CDR3: TGTGCCAGCAGCCCTCGACGCGCGAGCTCCTACGAGCAGTACTTC. Translating it yields CASSPRRASSYEQYF.